Following are 10 T cell receptor beta chains from one sample sequenced in a study of CD8 T cells in ankylosing spondylitis. No antigen has been identified for these receptors. TCRdb used MiXCR to reprocess the 5' RACE reads, holding one entry per CDR3 protein. The sample contains approximately 550,000 distinct CDR3 sequences, 9.5% to 15% of which appear only once. Notes on the study in general: Several highly homologous variants made up a TCR beta motif, and this motif appeared characteristic of ankylosing spondylitis blood.

The sequenced material came from blood, either unsorted or a sorted T cell fraction (not recorded which). These receptors all stem from a male donor with ankylosing spondylitis.

This clonotype came up a few times. The chain uses TRBV7-9 and TRBJ1-1; D remains ambiguous. The V gene's germline CDR1 is SEHNR and CDR2 FQNEAQ (reference sequence). This CDR3 spans 13 amino acids. V lost 5 bases and J 1 base, leaving 8 bases between the germline ends. The CDR3 DNA reads as TGTGCCAGCAGCATCAAGGAGAACACTGAAGCTTTCTTT. It is translated as CASSIKENTEAFF.

The sample holds a few counts of this clonotype. J is TRBJ1-5 and V is TRBV29-1, with 10 bases matching TRBD1. There are 13 residues in the CDR3. V was pared by 3 bases and J by 8 bases, with 4 bases of the junction left unmatched. Germline assignment: CDR1 SQVTM and CDR2 ANQGSEA. In DNA form, the CDR3 reads TGCAGCGTTGAGGGACAGGGGAGGGAGCCCCAGCATTTT. It translates to CSVEGQGREPQHF.

This clonotype was counted only a few times. The chain carries TRBV7-2 and TRBJ2-7; 8 bases are shared with TRBD2. Losses at the gene ends were 5 bases for V and 0 bases for J; bases not matched to a gene: 12. CDR1 is SGHTA, CDR2 FQGNSA, per germline. This CDR3 comprises 17 residues. The chain's CDR3 is CASSHRGTSLSSYEQYF. CDR3 DNA: TGTGCCAGCAGCCACCGGGGGACTAGTCTCAGCTCCTACGAGCAGTACTTC.

The gene calls are TRBV3-1 and TRBJ2-5, with TRBD2 as a possible D gene (5 bases). This CDR3 comprises 14 residues. Germline CDR1 and CDR2: LGHDT and YNNKEL (reference sequence). V shed 5 bases and J shed 2 bases, with 12 bases lying between them. The CDR3 sequence: CASSSLVGQETQYF. CDR3 in DNA: TGTGCCAGCAGCTCACTAGTGGGACAAGAGACCCAGTACTTC.

This chain connects TRBV6-1 to TRBJ2-1, with TRBD2 matching 15 bases. Trimming at V came to 6 bases and at J to 10 bases, leaving 7 bases not matched to a gene. CDR1 MNHNS and CDR2 SASEGT come from the germline V gene. The CDR3 is made up of 15 amino acids. The CDR3 here is CASSPPGTSGREQFF. The CDR3 DNA sequence: TGTGCCAGCAGCCCTCCGGGGACTAGCGGGAGGGAGCAGTTCTTC.

This chain joins TRBV5-1 and TRBJ2-1, with 11 bases aligning to TRBD1. The ends lost 5 bases at V and 8 bases at J; junction bases unmatched: 9. The CDR3 sequence is 15 residues long. Germline V gene data show CDR1 as SGHRS and CDR2 as YFSETQ. CDR3 region: CASRRGQGVGHEQFF. For the CDR3, the DNA is TGCGCCAGCAGGCGGGGACAGGGGGTTGGCCATGAGCAGTTCTTC. The full variable domain, its missing parts supplied by reference TRBV5-1 and TRBJ2-1, is KAGVTQTPRYLIKTRGQQVTLSCSPISGHRSVSWYQQTPGQGLQFLFEYFSETQRNKGNFPGRFSGRQFSNSRSEMNVSTLELGDSALYLCASRRGQGVGHEQFFGPGTRLTVL.

In this sample, this clonotype turned up a few times. The chain recombines TRBV11-3 with TRBJ1-1; 9 positions match TRBD1. The CDR3 has 13 amino acids. Germline V CDR1 and CDR2: SGHNT, YENEEA. V was clipped by 5 bases and J by 7 bases; unmatched bases: 5. CDR3 sequence (DNA): TGTGCCAGCAGCCCGGGACAGGGCGGTGAAGCTTTCTTT. It is translated as CASSPGQGGEAFF.

This clonotype was seen at least ten times. The chain joins TRBV12-3 or TRBV12-4 to TRBJ2-1, with 14 bases that match TRBD2. V was clipped by 6 bases and J by 7 bases; unmatched bases: 11. This CDR3 spans 17 amino acids. CDR3 protein: CASSPLGTSGSWNEQFF. The DNA of the CDR3 is TGTGCCAGCAGCCCACTTGGGACTAGCGGGAGTTGGAATGAGCAGTTCTTC.

This clonotype has only a few counts. V and J are TRBV11-3 and TRBJ2-1; D possibly corresponds to TRBD2 (5 bases). The CDR3 is 14 amino acids. V was cut by 5 bases and J by 6 bases, with 14 bases left in between. The germline gives CDR1 SGHNT, CDR2 YENEEA. The CDR3 nucleotides are TGTGCCAGCAGCCCCCTGAGAGGGAGCAATGAGCAGTTCTTC. This translates into CASSPLRGSNEQFF.

This clonotype showed up many times. The chain carries TRBV9 and TRBJ2-2; D ambiguous. The germline V gene encodes CDR1 SGDLS and CDR2 YYNGEE. V was pared by 5 bases and J by 1 base, with 9 bases between. This CDR3 is built from 14 residues. CDR3 region: CASSSVQNTGELFF. The CDR3 DNA follows: TGTGCCAGCAGTTCCGTACAGAACACCGGGGAGCTGTTTTTT.